This TCR beta chain was found in a study of Ad26.COV2.S vaccination and SARS-CoV-2 variants. In the study overall: Donor was assigned to the Ad26.COV2.S arm of trial COV1001.

Germline V gene sequence: CDR1 LNHNV, CDR2 YYDKDF (reference sequence). The CDR3 has 18 residues. V was cut by 0 bases and J by 3 bases, with 20 bases left in between. As to treatment: around 19 received Ad26.COV2.S at low or high dose, single or two shots; about 5 received placebo; per-sample allocation not given. All samples were drawn on day 63, counting from the first vaccine or placebo injection. Clones were read by immunoSEQ multiplex PCR, and TCRdb kept only the in-frame ones, dropping some. The data show 300,000 to 350,000 clones, around 88% seen once. Findings and limits, study-wide: People who got the vaccine or the placebo had similar non-spike TCR breadth.

On this clone itself: The antigen remains unidentified.

The source was peripheral blood, collected in a trial of Ad26.COV2.S vaccine versus placebo. The chain uses TRBV15 and TRBJ1-1; perhaps TRBD1 as D (6 bases). This clonotype was sampled from a person aged 18 to 65 who received the Ad26.COV2.S COVID-19 vaccine or a placebo. The CDR3 sequence: CATSRDLLWGALDTEAFF. The CDR3 bases are TGTGCCACCAGCAGAGATCTCCTCTGGGGGGCGCTGGACACTGAAGCTTTCTTT.